These 27 T cell receptor beta chains came from one sample sequenced in a study of blood T cell repertoires in COVID-19. TCRdb keeps only in-frame clones here, not all; method: immunoSEQ multiplex PCR. The repertoire holds under 150,000 clones, with approximately 84% as singletons. The sample comprised peripheral blood. These receptor sequences come from a man in his sixties or seventies with acute or convalescent COVID-19.

The chain uses TRBV10-3 and TRBJ1-1; D perhaps matches TRBD1 (5 bases). The CDR3 length is 12 residues. In germline, CDR1 is ENHRY, CDR2 SYGVKD. V was cut by 7 bases and J by 4 bases, with 10 bases left in between. CDR3 region: CAIKGAGTEAFF. Written as DNA, the CDR3 is TGTGCCATCAAAGGGGCAGGCACTGAAGCTTTCTTT.

This chain uses TRBV3-1 (or the pseudogene TRBV3-2) with TRBJ1-2, with D possibly matching TRBD1 (6 bases). The CDR3 covers 15 residues. V lost 4 bases and J 3 bases, leaving 15 bases between the germline ends. CDR1 and CDR2 from the germline V gene are LGHDT and YNNKEL (reference sequence). CDR3 region: CASSPPFGGDYGYTF. Written as DNA, the CDR3 is TGTGCCAGCAGCCCTCCATTTGGGGGCGACTATGGCTACACCTTC.

The chain's CDR3 is CASSLPGLAGGRQADTQYF. The CDR3 region has the DNA TGTGCCAGCAGCTTACCGGGACTAGCGGGGGGAAGGCAAGCAGATACGCAGTATTTT. The chain carries TRBV13 and TRBJ2-3; 15 bases fit TRBD2. CDR1 and CDR2 from the germline V gene are PRHDT and FYEKMQ (reference sequence). The CDR3 is made up of 19 amino acids. V lost 2 bases to trimming and J lost 4 bases; unmatched junction nucleotides: 10.

This chain uses TRBV3-1 (or the pseudogene TRBV3-2) with TRBJ1-1; a possible D gene is TRBD1 (5 bases). V was shortened by 1 base and J by 7 bases, with 16 bases between the two germline ends. Germline V lookup: CDR1 LGHDT, CDR2 YNNKEL (reference sequence). CDR3 length equals 15 residues. In nucleotides, the CDR3 is TGTGCCAGCAGCCAAGTTGGGCAGGGCAGAGGTGAAGCTTTCTTT. This encodes CASSQVGQGRGEAFF.

The rearrangement uses TRBV6-2 or TRBV6-3 and TRBJ2-1; 9 nucleotides align to TRBD2. Looked up from germline, CDR1 is MNHEY and CDR2 is SVGEGT. V shed 2 bases, J shed 8 bases, and the junction held 10 bases outside the gene matches. The CDR3 is made up of 16 amino acids. This chain's CDR3 is CASSYGRVAGGHEQFF. For the CDR3, the DNA is TGTGCCAGCAGTTACGGCAGGGTGGCGGGGGGGCATGAGCAGTTCTTC.

V is TRBV6-5 and J is TRBJ1-1; a possible D gene is TRBD1 (5 bases). This CDR3 is 15 amino acids long. The V gene's germline CDR1 is MNHEY and CDR2 SVGAGI. V was pared by 6 bases and J by 1 base, with 15 bases between. The CDR3 is CASRTQAIGNTEAFF. DNA for the CDR3: TGTGCCAGCAGGACACAGGCAATTGGGAACACTGAAGCTTTCTTT.

The chain couples TRBV5-4 to TRBJ1-3, with 7 bases identical to TRBD1. J lost 2 bases, V lost 4 bases, and 12 bases had no gene match. This CDR3 has 17 residues. Germline lookup yields CDR1 SGHNT and CDR2 YYREEE (reference sequence). The CDR3 here is CASSPAQGGLAGNTIYF. DNA of the CDR3: TGTGCCAGCAGCCCGGCTCAGGGGGGCTTGGCTGGAAACACCATATATTTT.

The rearrangement uses TRBV5-1 and TRBJ2-1, with 9 bases matching TRBD2. This CDR3 has 13 residues. The ends lost 5 bases at V and 8 bases at J; junction bases unmatched: 5. Germline V gene sequence: CDR1 SGHRS, CDR2 YFSETQ. CDR3 loop: CASRGGGAHEQFF. The DNA for the CDR3 is TGCGCCAGCAGGGGCGGGGGGGCCCATGAGCAGTTCTTC.

V gene TRBV24-1 combines with J gene TRBJ1-2, with 7 bases fitting TRBD1. Germline values: CDR1 KGHDR, CDR2 SFDVKD. There are 13 residues in the CDR3. J gave up 2 bases and V 4 bases, and 0 bases lay outside the gene matches. The CDR3 sequence is CATSEGQNYGYTF. In nucleotides, the CDR3 is TGTGCCACCAGTGAGGGACAGAACTATGGCTACACCTTC.

This clone was observed a few times. V and J are TRBV9 and TRBJ1-2, with 8 bases identical to TRBD1. CDR3 length: 14 amino acids. From germline, CDR1 is SGDLS and CDR2 YYNGEE. J gave up 4 bases and V 4 bases, and 6 bases lay outside the gene matches. The CDR3 DNA reads TGTGCCAGCAGCAAGCAGGGGGCACTCTATGGCTACACCTTC. Amino acids: CASSKQGALYGYTF. The whole variable domain, remainder taken from reference TRBV9 and TRBJ1-2, is DSGVTQTPKHLITATGQRVTLRCSPRSGDLSVYWYQQSLDQGLQFLIQYYNGEERAKGNILERFSAQQFPDLHSELNLSSLELGDSALYFCASSKQGALYGYTFGSGTRLTVV.

The rearrangement uses TRBV13 and TRBJ2-7; perhaps TRBD2 as D (5 bases). V lost 1 base, J lost 7 bases, and 14 bases lay in between. The CDR3 is 14 residues long. From germline, CDR1 is PRHDT and CDR2 FYEKMQ (reference sequence). The chain's CDR3 is CASSLDGRVPEQYF. CDR3 DNA sequence: TGTGCCAGCAGCTTAGACGGGCGGGTTCCAGAGCAGTACTTC.

The chain employs TRBV18 and TRBJ2-7; a weak D match, TRBD2 (5 bases). Trimming removed 3 bases at V and 1 base at J, with 22 bases between. This CDR3 has 18 amino acids. Germline CDR1 is KGHSH and CDR2 is LQKENI. The CDR3 sequence is CASSPPPLRLASSYEQYF. The CDR3 nucleotides read TGTGCCAGCTCACCGCCTCCTTTACGTCTAGCCTCGTCCTACGAGCAGTACTTC.

The gene calls are TRBV5-1 and TRBJ2-1; TRBD1 matches 11 bases. Germline trimming cut 3 bases from V and 7 bases from J; bases unmatched to any gene: 3. Germline V gene lookup returns CDR1 SGHRS and CDR2 YFSETQ. The CDR3 runs to 14 residues. Here the CDR3 DNA reads TGCGCCAGCAGCTATGGACAGGGGGCGAATGAGCAGTTCTTC. It encodes CASSYGQGANEQFF. Full variable domain (remainder filled in from reference TRBV5-1 and TRBJ2-1): KAGVTQTPRYLIKTRGQQVTLSCSPISGHRSVSWYQQTPGQGLQFLFEYFSETQRNKGNFPGRFSGRQFSNSRSEMNVSTLELGDSALYLCASSYGQGANEQFFGPGTRLTVL.

V gene TRBV3-1 (or the pseudogene TRBV3-2) combines with J gene TRBJ1-4, with 8 bases that match TRBD1. CDR1 is LGHDT and CDR2 is YNNKEL in the germline V gene (reference sequence). V shed 4 bases and J 2 bases; nucleotides not matched to a gene: 6. The CDR3 is made up of 16 amino acids. The CDR3 DNA reads as TGTGCCAGCAGCCCCCAGGACAGGGTCACTAATGAAAAACTGTTTTTT. Its protein is CASSPQDRVTNEKLFF.

The J gene is TRBJ2-5, the V gene TRBV11-2; D ambiguous. CDR1 is SGHAT, CDR2 FQNNGV, per germline. V lost 6 bases, J lost 4 bases, and 12 bases lay in between. This CDR3 is 13 amino acids long. In nucleotides, the CDR3 is TGTGCCAGCAGTTCTCAAGTGGCAGAGACCCAGTACTTC. Encoded protein: CASSSQVAETQYF.

This clone was detected a few times. V gene TRBV7-6 combines with J gene TRBJ2-1; D remains unclear. Looked up from germline, CDR1 is SGHVS and CDR2 is FNYEAQ. The V end was cut by 2 bases, the J end by 0 bases, with 5 bases between. This CDR3 is 14 amino acids long. The CDR3: CASSLTVSYNEQFF. The CDR3 DNA sequence: TGTGCCAGCAGCTTAACAGTCTCCTACAATGAGCAGTTCTTC.

This chain connects TRBV28 to TRBJ1-6, with 8 bases aligning to TRBD1. From germline, CDR1 is MDHEN and CDR2 SYDVKM. The CDR3 runs 16 residues. The J segment lost 11 bases and the V segment lost 6 bases, leaving 15 bases of the junction unmatched. CDR3 sequence: CASRRSRDRWVAPLHF. CDR3 DNA: TGTGCCAGCAGGCGCTCCCGGGACAGGTGGGTTGCACCCCTCCACTTT.

In its sample, this clone was seen once. The V and J genes are TRBV7-9 and TRBJ2-7; 7 bases match TRBD2. V was clipped by 0 bases and J by 8 bases; unmatched bases: 10. Germline V lookup: CDR1 SEHNR, CDR2 FQNEAQ (reference sequence). The CDR3 is 15 amino acids. The CDR3 nucleotides read TGTGCCAGCAGCTTAGCCCGGGGGGAGGGGCGGAAGCAGTACTTC. Its protein product is CASSLARGEGRKQYF.

This clone was observed a few times. The chain joins TRBV27 to TRBJ1-1, with D uncertain. The germline V gene encodes CDR1 MNHEY and CDR2 SMNVEV (reference sequence). This CDR3 region has 12 residues. The V end lost 6 bases, the J end lost 3 bases, and 8 bases lay between the germline ends. CDR3: CASRASHTEAFF. The DNA of the CDR3 is TGTGCCAGCAGAGCGTCCCACACTGAAGCTTTCTTT.

This rearrangement joins TRBV7-6 to TRBJ2-2, with D possibly being TRBD2 (6 bases). V shed 5 bases and J shed 5 bases, with 18 bases lying between them. The CDR3 is 16 residues long. Looked up from germline, CDR1 is SGHVS and CDR2 is FNYEAQ. CDR3 amino acids: CASSPSWVAGTGELFF. For the CDR3, the DNA is TGTGCCAGCAGCCCGTCCTGGGTTGCGGGGACCGGGGAGCTGTTTTTT.

This chain connects TRBV7-2 to TRBJ1-2, with 9 bases fitting TRBD1. CDR3 length: 15 residues. The germline V gene encodes CDR1 SGHTA and CDR2 FQGNSA. V was pared by 5 bases and J by 11 bases, with 15 bases of the junction left unmatched. The CDR3 region has the DNA TGTGCCAGCAGCCCAAATACAGGGGGCTCAGAGCGATACACCTTC. Translating it yields CASSPNTGGSERYTF. Drawing the rest from reference TRBV7-2 and TRBJ1-2, the complete variable domain is GAGVSQSPSNKVTEKGKDVELRCDPISGHTALYWYRQSLGQGLEFLIYFQGNSAPDKSGLPSDRFSAERTGGSVSTLTIQRTQQEDSAVYLCASSPNTGGSERYTFGSGTRLTVV.

The chain employs TRBV6-5 and TRBJ1-5; D gene unclear. CDR1 is MNHEY and CDR2 is SVGAGI in the germline V gene. Trimming pared 6 bases from V and 2 bases from J, leaving 11 bases between. The CDR3 consists of 14 residues. CDR3: CASREEMGNQPQHF. Written as DNA, the CDR3 is TGTGCCAGCAGGGAGGAGATGGGCAATCAGCCCCAGCATTTT.

The chain uses TRBV7-2 and TRBJ1-3; D may be TRBD1 (5 bases). The CDR3 covers 17 residues. Germline loops: CDR1 SGHTA, CDR2 FQGNSA. V was clipped by 2 bases and J by 0 bases, with 14 bases between them. The CDR3 protein is CASSLRGQAISGNTIYF. The CDR3 DNA sequence: TGTGCCAGCAGCTTAAGGGGCCAGGCAATCTCTGGAAACACCATATATTTT.

This sequence joins TRBV16 and TRBJ1-6, with 7 bases lining up with TRBD1. The CDR3 covers 14 residues. Germline-derived CDR1 and CDR2 are KGHSY and FQNENV. The ends lost 4 bases at V and 7 bases at J; junction bases unmatched: 4. The CDR3 nucleotides read TGTGCCAGCAGCCTCGACAGGGTCAATTCACCCCTCCACTTT. This encodes CASSLDRVNSPLHF.

The genes are TRBV3-1 (or the pseudogene TRBV3-2) and TRBJ2-2; 11 bases align to TRBD2. The germline gives CDR1 LGHDT, CDR2 YNNKEL (reference sequence). After removal of 5 bases from V and 3 bases from J, the junction contained 8 bases not matched to a gene. The CDR3 loop spans 17 amino acids. CDR3 amino acids: CASSYSRLAGYTGELFF. In DNA, the CDR3 is TGTGCCAGCAGCTACTCAAGACTAGCGGGGTACACCGGGGAGCTGTTTTTT.

This chain connects TRBV7-9 to TRBJ2-5; D remains unclear. The germline V gene has CDR1 SEHNR and CDR2 FQNEAQ (reference sequence). The CDR3 is made up of 15 amino acids. Trimming took off 1 base at V and 4 bases at J, with 13 bases between the two ends. CDR3 loop: CASSLVGGAGETQYF. The CDR3 DNA follows: TGTGCCAGCAGCTTAGTTGGCGGAGCCGGAGAGACCCAGTACTTC.

The chain joins TRBV28 to TRBJ1-2; no firm D call. Germline lookup yields CDR1 MDHEN and CDR2 SYDVKM. This CDR3 contains 13 residues. Trimming cost V 3 bases and J 8 bases, with 13 bases left between them. CDR3 nucleotides: TGTGCCAGCAGTTTGGGAGGAGGGTCCGGCTACACCTTC. Protein: CASSLGGGSGYTF.